The T cell receptor beta chain described here comes from a study of T cell repertoires in cytomegalovirus infection. Study summary: Public TCR beta signatures marked donors with CMV infection and the matching HLA. Study-wide points: CMV-specific TCR beta clonotypes restricted by HLA-C dominated the ex vivo response. Cumulative frequency (of public TCR beta family members) identified carriers of CMV plus the relevant HLA.

TCRdb re-derived calls from the reads in MiXCR, one entry per CDR3 protein. The table has approximately 550,000 distinct CDR3 sequences, 16% seen once. This clonotype was observed many times. Its antigen is not known. V lost 10 bases and J lost 1; bases outside the gene matches: 3. This CDR3 comprises 12 residues. In germline, CDR1 is MNHNS, CDR2 SASEGT. This chain connects TRBV6-1 to TRBJ2-5; 7 nucleotides agree with TRBD1. The clonotype comes from a human donor in good health (CMV status not recorded). Some clones in this sample may be carry-over from other donors' samples. Material for sequencing was CD8+ T cells from PBMCs. CDR3 residues: CAIWDSQETQYF. In DNA, the CDR3 is TGTGCCATCTGGGACAGCCAAGAGACCCAGTACTTC.